This T cell receptor (beta chain) was obtained from a study of blood T cell repertoires in COVID-19. Study-wide background: The United States, Italy and Spain were the sources of the acute and convalescent COVID-19 samples. Sample material is recorded as cDNA or gDNA derived from T cells, B-cell-depleted T cells, or PBMCs.

Seattle enrolled patients during active infection and tracked them longitudinally. Authors' methods: Reference gene primer amplification in the assay estimated nucleated cell counts. Profiling relied on immunoSEQ multiplex PCR, and the TCRdb table lists in-frame clones only, not all of them. The V and J calls and the clone size are those of that table, but D and trimming were determined from the DNA. The sample lists just over 250,000 clones, about 91% occurring once. The CDR3 totals 17 residues. CDR1 is MNHEY, CDR2 SVGEGT, per germline. V dropped 2 bases and J dropped 2; count of bases not matched to a gene: 10.

The TCR was taken from a person aged 18 to 29 with COVID-19, enrolled during active disease. This chain uses TRBV6-2 or TRBV6-3 with TRBJ2-7; the match to TRBD1 covers 9 bases. The source material was peripheral blood. DNA of the CDR3: TGTGCCAGCAGTTACCGCGGCGGGACAGGGAACCCCTACGAGCAGTACTTC. Protein product: CASSYRGGTGNPYEQYF.